This TCR beta chain appears in the sequencing data of a study of blood T cell repertoires in COVID-19. Study in general: Specimens from acute and convalescent COVID-19 originated in the United States, Italy and Spain. PBMCs, B-cell-depleted T cells, or T cells were the source of the cDNA or gDNA that made up the material.

In the original workflow: Cell counts per sample came from amplifying reference gene primers. Sequenced by immunoSEQ multiplex PCR; TCRdb stores in-frame clones only, minus some. V and J calls and clone size follow that table, whereas D and trimming were derived from the DNA. The sample lists 300,000 to 350,000 clones, 80% to 90% occurring once. The CDR3 loop spans 14 amino acids. Germline V CDR1 and CDR2: MNHEY, SVGAGI. Germline trimming cut 5 bases from V and 4 bases from J; bases unmatched to any gene: 7. One Seattle source followed patients from active infection through their disease course. This receptor was taken from a woman aged 45-60 years with COVID-19, enrolled during active disease. The chain is built from TRBV6-5 and TRBJ2-5, with 7 bases fitting TRBD2. What was sequenced was peripheral blood. CDR3 nucleotide sequence: TGTGCCAGCAGTCGCCGGGGAGGGCGAGAGACCCAGTACTTC. This codes for CASSRRGGRETQYF.